This T cell receptor (beta chain) was found in a study of blood T cell repertoires in COVID-19. At the level of the study: In each case, the material was cDNA or gDNA derived from T cells, B-cell-depleted T cells, or PBMCs.

The table came from immunoSEQ multiplex PCR; TCRdb's copy has only in-frame clones and leaves some out. The profile shows about 16,000 clones, approximately 91% of them singletons. The CDR3 totals 19 residues. Germline-derived CDR1 and CDR2 are SGHAT and FQNNGV. The V end was cut by 1 base, the J end by 14 bases, with 30 bases between. The clonotype comes from an elderly woman with COVID-19, enrolled during active disease. The sequenced material came from peripheral blood. J is TRBJ1-6 and V is TRBV11-2; a possible D gene is TRBD1 (5 bases). The CDR3 DNA follows: TGTGCCAGCAGCTTAGTGTCGTTGATCGGGCTAGGGGCCGGCGACACCCTCCACTTT. Its protein product is CASSLVSLIGLGAGDTLHF.